Presented here are 20 T cell receptor beta chains from one specimen sequenced in a study of blood T cell repertoires in COVID-19. Some clones are missing from TCRdb's copy, which holds only in-frame ones; the method was immunoSEQ multiplex PCR. Counted here are about 50,000 clones, about 92% occurring once; the ten biggest clones make up 4.5% to 5.5%. Sequencing was carried out using peripheral blood. The receptors were sampled from a man aged 50 or older with active COVID-19.

V and J are TRBV5-1 and TRBJ2-2, with D hard to call. In germline, CDR1 is SGHRS, CDR2 YFSETQ. The V end was cut by 3 bases, the J end by 1 base, with 10 bases between. This CDR3 contains 15 residues. CDR3 DNA sequence: TGCGCCAGCAGCTACCACCCGGGGAACACCGGGGAGCTGTTTTTT. Translation gives CASSYHPGNTGELFF.

V gene TRBV5-1 combines with J gene TRBJ2-2; tentative D call: TRBD2 (6 bases). The CDR3 runs to 13 residues. V was pared by 7 bases and J by 3 bases, with 10 bases between. Per germline, CDR1 SGHRS and CDR2 YFSETQ. The CDR3, as DNA: TGCGCCAGCTCCGGGAGAGACACCGGGGAGCTGTTTTTT. It codes for CASSGRDTGELFF.

This chain's CDR3 is CASSYKRTGRFSYNSPLHF. CDR3 nucleotide sequence: TGTGCCAGCAGCTATAAAAGGACAGGGCGATTCTCCTATAATTCACCCCTCCACTTT. The genes are TRBV28 and TRBJ1-6; 8 positions match TRBD1. Looked up from germline, CDR1 is MDHEN and CDR2 is SYDVKM. The CDR3 sequence is 19 residues long. J gave up 0 bases and V 6 bases, and 13 bases lay outside the gene matches. The complete variable domain, with remaining parts taken from reference TRBV28 and TRBJ1-6, reads DVKVTQSSRYLVKRTGEKVFLECVQDMDHENMFWYRQDPGLGLRLIYFSYDVKMKEKGDIPEGYSVSREKKERFSLILESASTNQTSMYLCASSYKRTGRFSYNSPLHFGNGTRLTVT.

The chain is built from TRBV11-3 and TRBJ2-2; 10 bases are shared with TRBD1. The CDR3 extends over 20 amino acids. CDR1 SGHNT and CDR2 YENEEA come from the germline V gene. Trimming took 0 bases from V and 4 from J; bases not matched to a gene: 14. As DNA, the CDR3 is TGTGCCAGCAGCTTAGATCTATGGGACAGGGGTGGAACGGCCACCGGGGAGCTGTTTTTT. This sequence encodes CASSLDLWDRGGTATGELFF.

Details on this clone: The junction and the germline gene differ at one end; a read error may be behind it. The V gene is TRBV12-3 or TRBV12-4, the J gene TRBJ2-7; 10 nucleotides align to TRBD1. The CDR3 loop spans 12 amino acids. The CDR3 nucleotides read TGTGCCAGCAGTCTCGGGACAGGGGACTTCAACTTC. It translates to CASSLGTGDFNF.

The sample holds a few counts of this clone. This chain uses TRBV4-1 with TRBJ1-2; D unresolved. V lost 0 bases and J 5 bases, leaving 13 bases between the germline ends. Looked up from germline, CDR1 is MGHRA and CDR2 is YSYEKL. This CDR3 contains 15 residues. CDR3 sequence: CASSQDIEGVYGYTF. The CDR3 DNA reads TGCGCCAGCAGCCAAGATATAGAGGGAGTATATGGCTACACCTTC.

The V gene is TRBV11-2, the J gene TRBJ1-2; D may be TRBD1 (5 bases). Germline V CDR1 and CDR2: SGHAT, FQNNGV. This CDR3 region has 13 residues. V was trimmed by 6 bases and J by 4 bases, leaving 12 bases between them. The DNA for the CDR3 is TGTGCCAGCAGGGGAGGGGCGACCTATGGCTACACCTTC. Protein product: CASRGGATYGYTF.

The gene calls are TRBV7-9 and TRBJ1-4, with 8 nucleotides matching TRBD1. The junction had 2 bases not matched to a gene; V was cut back by 0 bases and J by 8 bases. The germline CDR1 and CDR2 sequences are SEHNR and FQNEAQ (reference sequence). The CDR3 extends over 14 amino acids. The CDR3 coding sequence is TGTGCCAGCAGCTTAGCGACAGGGGAGGAAAAACTGTTTTTT. The encoded protein is CASSLATGEEKLFF. Drawing the rest from reference TRBV7-9 and TRBJ1-4, the complete variable domain is DTGVSQNPRHKITKRGQNVTFRCDPISEHNRLYWYRQTLGQGPEFLTYFQNEAQLEKSRLLSDRFSAERPKGSFSTLEIQRTEQGDSAMYLCASSLATGEEKLFFGSGTQLSVL.

The chain has TRBV7-9 and TRBJ1-6; D possibly corresponds to TRBD1 (6 bases). The germline CDR1 and CDR2 sequences are SEHNR and FQNEAQ (reference sequence). V was trimmed by 5 bases and J by 8 bases, leaving 10 bases between them. The CDR3 covers 13 residues. Here the CDR3 reads CASSRRQDSPLHF. Written as DNA, the CDR3 is TGTGCCAGCAGCCGACGACAGGATTCACCCCTCCACTTT.

This chain joins TRBV5-4 and TRBJ2-1; 10 bases line up with TRBD2. Trimming cost V 4 bases and J 4 bases; bases outside gene matches: 5. The CDR3 runs to 15 residues. Germline assignment: CDR1 SGHNT and CDR2 YYREEE (reference sequence). The CDR3 DNA reads TGTGCCAGCAGCCGCGGGACTAGCGAATACAATGAGCAGTTCTTC. It encodes CASSRGTSEYNEQFF. Together with reference TRBV5-4 and TRBJ2-1, the CDR3 gives the full variable domain: ETGVTQSPTHLIKTRGQQVTLRCSSQSGHNTVSWYQQALGQGPQFIFQYYREEENGRGNFPPRFSGLQFPNYSSELNVNALELDDSALYLCASSRGTSEYNEQFFGPGTRLTVL.

This chain links TRBV10-3 with TRBJ2-3, with D possibly matching TRBD1 (5 bases). Germline assignment: CDR1 ENHRY and CDR2 SYGVKD. The V gene lost 10 bases and the J gene lost 1 base, with 21 bases spanning the gap. The CDR3 spans 16 residues. The CDR3 DNA reads TGTGCCACCGGACCCAGGGAAGAATCAGGCACAGATACGCAGTATTTT. It is translated as CATGPREESGTDTQYF.

The chain links TRBV6-1 to TRBJ1-1, with a weak D call TRBD1 (5 bases). Per germline, CDR1 MNHNS and CDR2 SASEGT. V was trimmed by 2 bases and J by 5 bases, leaving 12 bases between them. CDR3 length: 14 amino acids. The DNA for the CDR3 is TGTGCCAGCAGTGAACACGAGGGGACTACTGAAGCTTTCTTT. Its protein product is CASSEHEGTTEAFF.

V is TRBV20-1 and J is TRBJ2-4, with 7 bases aligning to TRBD2. Germline V lookup: CDR1 DFQATT, CDR2 SNEGSKA (reference sequence). This CDR3 is 11 amino acids long. CDR3 loop: CAKRDLDIQYF. The DNA for the CDR3 is TGCGCAAAGCGGGATTTGGACATTCAGTACTTC.

This chain uses TRBV7-9 with TRBJ1-1; 7 bases match TRBD1. Trimming cost V 5 bases and J 5 bases; bases outside gene matches: 11. This CDR3 is built from 15 residues. Germline CDR1 SEHNR, CDR2 FQNEAQ (reference sequence). CDR3 loop: CASSLQTGPGTEAFF. The CDR3 DNA sequence: TGTGCCAGCAGCCTCCAGACAGGGCCGGGAACTGAAGCTTTCTTT.

The chain recombines TRBV20-1 with TRBJ1-5, with D possibly being TRBD1 (6 bases). This CDR3 has 13 amino acids. The germline V and J ends were trimmed by 3 bases and 8 bases, with 14 bases remaining between them. Germline loops: CDR1 DFQATT, CDR2 SNEGSKA (reference sequence). CDR3: CSASRTVWEPQHF. CDR3 DNA sequence: TGCAGTGCTAGTCGGACAGTTTGGGAGCCCCAGCATTTT.

CDR3 residues: CASSIGEVPDTQYF. The CDR3 DNA reads TGTGCCAGTAGTATAGGAGAGGTCCCAGATACGCAGTATTTT. The J gene is TRBJ2-3, the V gene TRBV19, with no clear D. The V gene's germline CDR1 is LNHDA and CDR2 SQIVND (reference sequence). CDR3 length: 14 residues. V was shortened by 1 base and J by 4 bases, with 9 bases between the two germline ends.

This clone was counted a few times. The rearrangement uses TRBV19 and TRBJ1-5, with D perhaps TRBD1 (5 bases). The germline V gene encodes CDR1 LNHDA and CDR2 SQIVND (reference sequence). V lost 3 bases and J lost 4, with 13 bases in between. The CDR3 spans 15 residues. This chain's CDR3 is CASSMGTVRNQPQHF. DNA for the CDR3: TGTGCCAGTAGTATGGGGACTGTACGGAATCAGCCCCAGCATTTT.

V usage is TRBV2 and J usage is TRBJ2-7; a possible D gene is TRBD2 (5 bases). CDR1 SNHLY and CDR2 FYNNEI come from the germline V gene. CDR3 length: 12 amino acids. V was shortened by 6 bases and J by 1 base, with 7 bases between the two germline ends. The CDR3 region has the DNA TGTGCCAGCAGCCGCGGGTCCTACGAGCAGTACTTC. Translated: CASSRGSYEQYF.

The chain employs TRBV7-8 and TRBJ2-7; possibly TRBD2 for D (6 bases). Trimming cost V 10 bases and J 3 bases, with 13 bases left between them. Germline CDR1 SGHVS, CDR2 FQNEAQ. The CDR3 contains 12 residues. CDR3 DNA sequence: TGTGCCACGGGGCGGGGCTACTACGAGCAGTACTTC. It yields the protein CATGRGYYEQYF. Filled out from reference TRBV7-8 and TRBJ2-7, the complete variable domain reads GAGVSQSPRYKVAKRGQDVALRCDPISGHVSLFWYQQALGQGPEFLTYFQNEAQLDKSGLPSDRFFAERPEGSVSTLKIQRTQQEDSAVYLCATGRGYYEQYFGPGTRLTVT.

V is TRBV7-9 and J is TRBJ2-1, with D unresolved. V lost 0 bases and J 6 bases, leaving 9 bases between the germline ends. CDR1 SEHNR and CDR2 FQNEAQ come from the germline V gene (reference sequence). This CDR3 spans 14 amino acids. CDR3 coding DNA: TGTGCCAGCAGCTTAGCCTCCTCGGTCAATGAGCAGTTCTTC. Its translation: CASSLASSVNEQFF.